Listed below are T cell receptor beta chains from one sample, sequenced in a study of blood T cell repertoires in COVID-19. Only in-frame clones appear in the TCRdb table, and some are missing; sequencing was by immunoSEQ multiplex PCR. The table lists 200,000 to 250,000 clones, 88% of them singletons. Material for sequencing was peripheral blood. These TCRs come from a man older than 75 with acute or convalescent COVID-19. Each CDR3 is given with its conserved first and last residue. D genes are given only for firm matches. For some rows the clone size is stated as once, few or many, or as a class when expanded; others skip it.

>TRBJ2-5|NA|TRBV19|NA
TGTGCCAGTAGTATATTTGCGGAAAGCCAAGAGACCCAGTACTTC
CASSIFAESQETQYF
>TRBJ1-2|NA|TRBV7-3|TRBD1
TGTGCCAGCAGCTCAGTCCCGGGACAGGGGGCCAGTGGCTACACCTTC
CASSSVPGQGASGYTF
>TRBJ2-5|NA|TRBV7-7|TRBD2
TGTGCTAGCAGCCCCGGGACTAGCGGTCGGGAGACCCAGTACTTC
CASSPGTSGRETQYF
>TRBJ1-2|NA|TRBV19|NA
TGTGCCAGTAGTACACAGGGTCGGGATGGCTACACCTTC
CASSTQGRDGYTF
>TRBJ2-5|NA|TRBV18|NA
TGTGCCAGCTCGCGGGGTTTAAGGGAGACCCAGTACTTC
CASSRGLRETQYF
>TRBJ1-2|NA|TRBV2|TRBD1
TGTGCCAGCAGGGCAGGGGGCTATGGCTACACCTTC
CASRAGGYGYTF
>TRBJ1-5|NA|TRBV5-8|NA
TGTGCCAGCAGACCTCCCAGGGCACCCCATCAGCCCCAGCATTTT
CASRPPRAPHQPQHF
>TRBJ1-2|NA|TRBV19|TRBD1
TGTGCCAGTAGCCTAGACAGGGGATATGGCTACACCTTC
CASSLDRGYGYTF
>TRBJ1-2|NA|TRBV18|NA
TGTGCCAGCTCACCAGCAGGGCGCTCGTATGGCTACACCTTC
CASSPAGRSYGYTF
>TRBJ1-3|few|TRBV5-8|NA
TGTGCCAGCAGTTCAGGGTCTGGAAACACCATATATTTT
CASSSGSGNTIYF
>TRBJ2-5|NA|TRBV5-1|NA
TGCGCCAGCAGCTTAGGGGGAGGGGGTCAAGAGACCCAGTACTTC
CASSLGGGGQETQYF
>TRBJ2-7|NA|TRBV4-2|TRBD1
TGTGCCAGCAGCCCTTCGACAGGGGACCACGAGCAGTACTTC
CASSPSTGDHEQYF
>TRBJ1-1|NA|TRBV27|TRBD1
TGTGCCAGCAGTTTATCGCGGGACAGGCGAAACACTGAAGCTTTCTTT
CASSLSRDRRNTEAFF
>TRBJ2-5|NA|TRBV3-1/TRBV3-2|TRBD2
TGTGCCAGCAGCCAAGATCGTTGGGCGGGGGGCGAAGGAGAGACCCAGTACTTC
CASSQDRWAGGEGETQYF
>TRBJ1-4|NA|TRBV4-1|NA
TGCGCCAGCAGCCAAGAAGCAGGGATTAATGAAAAACTGTTTTTT
CASSQEAGINEKLFF
>TRBJ1-3|NA|TRBV29-1|TRBD1
TGCAGCGTTTCGAGGGGTTCGGGACAGGGAAACACCATATATTTT
CSVSRGSGQGNTIYF
>TRBJ2-3|NA|TRBV6-1|NA
TGTGCCAGCAGTTCCGAGGTGCGCACAGATACGCAGTATTTT
CASSSEVRTDTQYF
>TRBJ1-2|NA|TRBV6-5|TRBD1
TGTGCCAGCAGTTACCAGGGGGCTGGATATGGCTACACCTTC
CASSYQGAGYGYTF
>TRBJ2-1|NA|TRBV6-6|NA
TGTGCCAGCAGGGGGGTAACAGGGAGTTCCTACAATGAGCAGTTCTTC
CASRGVTGSSYNEQFF
>TRBJ2-2|NA|TRBV7-2|NA
TGTGCCAGCAGCTTATATTTTAGCGAACCCGGGGAGCTGTTTTTT
CASSLYFSEPGELFF
>TRBJ2-3|NA|TRBV19|TRBD2
TGTGCCAGTAGTATAGATATAGCGGGAGGACTTAGCACAGATACGCAGTATTTT
CASSIDIAGGLSTDTQYF
>TRBJ2-3|once|TRBV2|TRBD2
TGTGCCAACCTACAGAGCGGGAGGGCCGGAACAGATACGCAGTATTTT
CANLQSGRAGTDTQYF
>TRBJ1-4|NA|TRBV18|TRBD1
TGTGCCAGCTCGGCGGACAGGAGAACAGCAACTAATGAAAAACTGTTTTTT
CASSADRRTATNEKLFF
>TRBJ1-4|NA|TRBV2|NA
TGTGCCAGCAGTGAACAGGGAACAACTAATGAAAAACTGTTTTTT
CASSEQGTTNEKLFF
>TRBJ2-3|NA|TRBV12-1|NA
TGTGCCAGCAGCTTTGGGGGGGGGCTGGGAGATACGCAGTATTTT
CASSFGGGLGDTQYF
>TRBJ1-4|few|TRBV12-2|NA
TGTGCAAGTCGCTTAGCGCGCACAGGGGGTAGCGAAAAACTGTTTTTT
CASRLARTGGSEKLFF
>TRBJ1-2|NA|TRBV6-5|TRBD1
TGTGCCAGCAGCGGACAGGGGGACTATGGCTACACCTTC
CASSGQGDYGYTF
>TRBJ2-5|few|TRBV11-3|TRBD1
TGTGCCAGCAGCACTGGGACAGGGGTGGGGTCCCAAGAGACCCAGTACTTC
CASSTGTGVGSQETQYF
>TRBJ2-7|NA|TRBV7-9|NA
TGTGCCAGCAGCCTCGCCGGAGAGGCCTACGAGCAGTACTTC
CASSLAGEAYEQYF
>TRBJ1-3|NA|TRBV10-3|NA
TGTGCCATTAGCTCTGGAAACACCATATATTTT
CAISSGNTIYF
>TRBJ2-1|NA|TRBV5-1|NA
TGCGCCAGCAGCTTGGGGGTCGACAGGCTCTCGGATGAGCAGTTCTTC
CASSLGVDRLSDEQFF
>TRBJ2-6|NA|TRBV29-1|NA
TGCAGCGTTGAAGGGGTAGGCCAGGGATCTGGGGCCAACGTCCTGACTTTC
CSVEGVGQGSGANVLTF
>TRBJ2-5|NA|TRBV28|TRBD1
TGTGCCAGCACCCCAGTCCTAGGGGGCGACCAAGAGACCCAGTACTTC
CASTPVLGGDQETQYF
>TRBJ2-5|NA|TRBV28|NA
TGTGCCAGCAGTCCCGGCGGTAGACAAGAGACCCAGTACTTC
CASSPGGRQETQYF
>TRBJ1-1|NA|TRBV18|NA
TGTGCCACGAAGGCGGCACTCAACACTGAAGCTTTCTTT
CATKAALNTEAFF
>TRBJ2-2|NA|TRBV12-3/TRBV12-4|NA
TGTGCCAGCAGTTTGTACAGGGAGCTGTTTTTT
CASSLYRELFF
>TRBJ1-1|NA|TRBV6-2/TRBV6-3|TRBD1
TGTGCCAGCAGCCCGGGGACAGGGAGACTGGGGAACACTGAAGCTTTCTTT
CASSPGTGRLGNTEAFF
>TRBJ2-2|NA|TRBV9|NA
TGTGCCAGCAGCCTCCAGGGGGGAGAAGTCACCGGGGAGCTGTTTTTT
CASSLQGGEVTGELFF
>TRBJ1-5|NA|TRBV28|NA
TGTGCCAGCAGATCTTTCCTCGGGATTCAGCCCCAGCATTTT
CASRSFLGIQPQHF
>TRBJ2-1|once|TRBV7-9|TRBD2
TGTGCCAGCAGCCGAGCGGGGTTCTACAATGAGCAGTTCTTC
CASSRAGFYNEQFF
>TRBJ1-1|NA|TRBV7-2|NA
TGTGCCAGCAGCACGACAGTGAAGACTGAAGCTTTCTTT
CASSTTVKTEAFF
>TRBJ1-5|once|TRBV9|NA
TGTGCCAGCAGCCCCGGCGGGGGGGTCAATCAGCCCCAGCATTTT
CASSPGGGVNQPQHF
>TRBJ1-2|NA|TRBV29-1|TRBD1
TGCAGCGTTGGAGAGGGGGCCCTCTATGGCTACACCTTC
CSVGEGALYGYTF
>TRBJ2-7|NA|TRBV2|NA
TGTGCCAGCAGTGAAGCTCCAGATTACGAGCAGTACTTC
CASSEAPDYEQYF
>TRBJ2-5|NA|TRBV10-3|NA
TGTGCCATCAGTGACCCAGGGCACCCCCAAGAGACCCAGTACTTC
CAISDPGHPQETQYF
>TRBJ2-5|once|TRBV10-3|TRBD2
TGTGCCGTGGCCCCTACTAGCGGGGGTGTGTGGCCGGCCCAGTACTTC
CAVAPTSGGVWPAQYF
>TRBJ1-1|once|TRBV3-1/TRBV3-2|TRBD1
TGTGCCAGCAGCCCAGGACAGGGTTACACTGAAGCTTTCTTT
CASSPGQGYTEAFF
>TRBJ1-6|NA|TRBV7-2|NA
TGTGCCAGCAGCTCACTAAAAGGCAATTCACCCCTCCACTTT
CASSSLKGNSPLHF
>TRBJ1-1|NA|TRBV3-1/TRBV3-2|NA
TGTGCCAGCAGCCAAGCCCAGGGTGGCACTGAAGCTTTCTTT
CASSQAQGGTEAFF
>TRBJ2-1|NA|TRBV11-1|TRBD2
TGTGCCAGCAGCCGACTAGCGGGGAATGAGCAGTTCTTC
CASSRLAGNEQFF
>TRBJ1-5|few|TRBV5-1|NA
TGCGCCAGCAGCTTGGATGGGGCTACTAGCAATCAGCCCCAGCATTTT
CASSLDGATSNQPQHF
>TRBJ2-3|once|TRBV5-4|TRBD2
TGTGCCAGCAGCCCCACTCTAGCGGGGCACACAGATACGCAGTATTTT
CASSPTLAGHTDTQYF
>TRBJ1-1|NA|TRBV19|NA
TGTGCCAGTAGTATTGTCCCAGGGAACACTGAAGCTTTCTTT
CASSIVPGNTEAFF
>TRBJ1-2|NA|TRBV21-1|NA
TGTGCCAGCAGCAAATCGAACAGGGCCCGTGGCTACACCTTC
CASSKSNRARGYTF
>TRBJ1-3|NA|TRBV11-2|NA
TGTGCCAGCAGGCCGGACGCAGGGTCTGGAAACACCATATATTTT
CASRPDAGSGNTIYF
>TRBJ2-5|NA|TRBV5-4|NA
TGTGCCAGCAGCACCCGGGCCCTTCGGAGGGCTGAGACCCAGTACTTC
CASSTRALRRAETQYF
>TRBJ2-7|NA|TRBV7-8|NA
TGTGCCAGCAGCTTAGATCGAGTGACAAGCTACTACGAGCAGTACTTC
CASSLDRVTSYYEQYF
>TRBJ2-7|NA|TRBV7-3|NA
TGTGCCAGCAGCCGGAGAGGGGGAAACTCCTACGAGCAGTACTTC
CASSRRGGNSYEQYF
>TRBJ2-7|once|TRBV10-3|TRBD1
TGTGCCACCAAAATTCCCGGGACAGGGGGCGACGAGCAGTACTTC
CATKIPGTGGDEQYF
>TRBJ1-2|NA|TRBV7-9|NA
TGTGCCAGCAAACTCAGGGAGGACTATGGCTACACCTTC
CASKLREDYGYTF